This TCR beta chain was identified during a study of T cell repertoires in cytomegalovirus infection. Study at large: Carrying CMV and the relevant HLA type showed in public TCR beta signatures.

TCRdb itself ran the reads through MiXCR, one entry per CDR3 protein. The top ten hold about 14% of the sample, which has roughly 990,000 distinct CDR3 sequences, around 31% seen once. Between the trimmed V and J ends, which lost 5 bases and 0 bases, there was a span of 11 bases. Germline values: CDR1 SEHNR, CDR2 FQNEAQ (reference sequence). The CDR3 totals 15 residues. As for this clonotype: Its antigen is not identified.

Specimen: cultured CD8+ T cells from PBMCs, collected from culture after CMV antigen stimulation. The rearrangement uses TRBV7-9 and TRBJ2-1, with D possibly matching TRBD1 (6 bases). The TCR was taken from a human donor in good health (CMV status not recorded). Some clones in this sample may be carry-over from other donors' samples. This CDR3 is CASSRQASSYNEQFF. The DNA for the CDR3 is TGTGCCAGCAGCCGACAGGCCAGCTCCTACAATGAGCAGTTCTTC.